In its sample, the clone carrying this TCR beta chain was seen once. The entry originates in a study of blood T cell repertoires in COVID-19. On the study more broadly: In each case, the material was cDNA or gDNA derived from T cells, B-cell-depleted T cells, or PBMCs.

Only in-frame clones appear in the TCRdb table, and some are missing; sequencing was by immunoSEQ multiplex PCR. The sample records more than 300,000 clones, 90% being singletons. Followed over time, Seattle patients had been enrolled while infection was active. This CDR3 is 14 amino acids long. Germline-derived CDR1 and CDR2 are KGHSY and FQNENV. V was clipped by 3 bases and J by 5 bases; unmatched bases: 2. Source material: peripheral blood. The rearrangement uses TRBV16 and TRBJ1-4; 8 nucleotides agree with TRBD1. This sequence was found in a middle-aged woman with COVID-19, enrolled during active disease. This CDR3 is CASSQDRVNEKLFF. CDR3 in DNA: TGTGCCAGCAGCCAGGACAGGGTAAATGAAAAACTGTTTTTT.